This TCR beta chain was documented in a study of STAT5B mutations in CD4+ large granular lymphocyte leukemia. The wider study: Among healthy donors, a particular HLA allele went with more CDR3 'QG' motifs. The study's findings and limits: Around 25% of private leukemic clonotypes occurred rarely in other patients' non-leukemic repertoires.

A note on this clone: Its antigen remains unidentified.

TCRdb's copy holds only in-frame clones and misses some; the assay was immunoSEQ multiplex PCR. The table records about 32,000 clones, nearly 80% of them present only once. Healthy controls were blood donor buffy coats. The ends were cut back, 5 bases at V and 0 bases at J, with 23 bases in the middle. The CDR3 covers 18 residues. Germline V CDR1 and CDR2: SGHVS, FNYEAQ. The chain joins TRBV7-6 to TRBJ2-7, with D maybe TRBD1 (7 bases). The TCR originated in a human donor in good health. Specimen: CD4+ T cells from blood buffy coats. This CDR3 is CASSTSAWGDRHSYEQYF. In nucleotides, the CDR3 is TGTGCCAGCAGCACCTCTGCCTGGGGGGACAGACACTCCTACGAGCAGTACTTC.